Shown below are 29 T cell receptor beta chains from a single sample sequenced in a study of blood T cell repertoires in COVID-19. Sequencing was performed with immunoSEQ multiplex PCR; in TCRdb, only in-frame clones are kept and a portion is missing. This table has about 110,000 clones, 70% to 75% appearing once. The specimen was peripheral blood. These receptors all come from a human donor with acute or convalescent COVID-19. The donor label of this sample is uncertain.

In DNA form, the CDR3 reads TGTGCCAGCAGCGTAAGGGGATTTGCTAATGAAAAACTGTTTTTT. Translation: CASSVRGFANEKLFF. The chain is built from TRBV7-6 and TRBJ1-4, with D possibly being TRBD1 (5 bases). Germline values: CDR1 SGHVS, CDR2 FNYEAQ. The CDR3 extends over 15 amino acids. Trimming took 5 bases from V and 3 from J, leaving 13 bases between them.

The gene calls are TRBV6-1 and TRBJ2-6, with D hard to call. V was cut by 2 bases and J by 0 bases, with 11 bases left in between. The CDR3 is made up of 17 amino acids. Germline V lookup: CDR1 MNHNS, CDR2 SASEGT. CDR3 DNA sequence: TGTGCCAGCAGTGAATGGCGGATGAGCTCTGGGGCCAACGTCCTGACTTTC. It specifies CASSEWRMSSGANVLTF.

This clone has a handful of counts. The rearrangement links TRBV18 to TRBJ1-6; 8 bases fit TRBD1. CDR1 and CDR2 (germline): KGHSH, LQKENI. The length of the CDR3 is 15 residues. The trim removed 5 bases at V and 9 bases at J, leaving 9 bases unmatched. The CDR3 sequence is CASSSDRAKTSPLHF. The CDR3 coding sequence is TGTGCCAGCTCATCGGACAGGGCGAAGACTTCACCCCTCCACTTT.

V and J are TRBV6-1 and TRBJ2-2; 7 bases map to TRBD1. The trim removed 2 bases at V and 2 bases at J, leaving 8 bases unmatched. This CDR3 is 17 amino acids long. Per germline, CDR1 MNHNS and CDR2 SASEGT. The CDR3 nucleotides are TGTGCCAGCAGTGAAATTTGGGACAGCGAAAACACCGGGGAGCTGTTTTTT. This gives the protein CASSEIWDSENTGELFF.

The chain combines TRBV6-5 with TRBJ1-2, with a weak D call TRBD1 (6 bases). V lost 8 bases and J 0 bases, leaving 13 bases between the germline ends. From germline, CDR1 is MNHEY and CDR2 SVGAGI. This CDR3 spans 14 amino acids. The CDR3 coding sequence is TGTGCCAGCGGCAGGGGCCGTTCTAACTATGGCTACACCTTC. Translated, it gives CASGRGRSNYGYTF.

This sequence joins TRBV14 and TRBJ1-1; TRBD1 aligns across 10 bases. V was clipped by 1 base and J by 1 base; unmatched bases: 6. This CDR3 region has 17 residues. Germline CDR1 SGHDN, CDR2 FVKESK. CDR3 in amino acids: CASSQARDRGANTEAFF. The CDR3 DNA reads as TGTGCCAGCAGCCAAGCCAGGGACAGGGGCGCGAACACTGAAGCTTTCTTT.

V usage is TRBV6-1 and J usage is TRBJ2-3; 8 bases are a match to TRBD2. Germline trimming cut 1 base from V and 3 bases from J; bases unmatched to any gene: 6. The CDR3 loop spans 16 amino acids. Per the germline V gene, CDR1 is MNHNS and CDR2 is SASEGT. For the CDR3, the DNA is TGTGCCAGCAGTGAAGGGTATCGGGGGGGGACAGATACGCAGTATTTT. It is translated as CASSEGYRGGTDTQYF.

This chain uses TRBV6-1 with TRBJ2-4; maybe TRBD1 (6 bases). Germline assignment: CDR1 MNHNS and CDR2 SASEGT. With 3 bases removed from V and 4 bases from J, the gap between germline ends came to 16 bases. The CDR3 totals 16 residues. CDR3: CASSDPPTGAKNIQYF. The CDR3 DNA reads TGTGCCAGCAGTGACCCCCCGACAGGAGCTAAAAACATTCAGTACTTC.

This clone was seen a handful of times. The V gene is TRBV6-2 or TRBV6-3, the J gene TRBJ1-2, with 8 bases that match TRBD1. There are 14 residues in the CDR3. V was pared by 6 bases and J by 7 bases, with 10 bases of the junction left unmatched. Germline lookup yields CDR1 MNHEY and CDR2 SVGEGT. CDR3 DNA sequence: TGTGCCAGCAGCACCCAGGGCAGGGGGCTTGGCTACACCTTC. The encoded protein is CASSTQGRGLGYTF.

The V call is TRBV7-9, the J call TRBJ1-1, with D unclear. The germline V gene has CDR1 SEHNR and CDR2 FQNEAQ (reference sequence). Trimming removed 1 base from V and 6 bases from J, with 18 bases in between. The CDR3 contains 16 residues. CDR3: CASSLDGREGVPEAFF. The DNA of the CDR3 is TGTGCCAGCAGCTTAGATGGAAGGGAGGGAGTACCTGAAGCTTTCTTT.

A single count supports this clone. The chain joins TRBV27 to TRBJ1-6; D unresolved. Trimming shortened V by 3 bases and J by 10 bases, and 7 bases separated the two germline ends. The CDR3 is 12 amino acids. Germline CDR1 reads MNHEY; CDR2 reads SMNVEV (reference sequence). The CDR3 sequence: CASSFRESPLHF. The CDR3 DNA reads as TGTGCCAGCAGTTTCCGGGAGTCACCCCTCCACTTT.

Written as DNA, the CDR3 is TGCGCCAGCAGTGGCCCGGACTTGATTCAGTACTTC. Protein: CASSGPDLIQYF. This chain uses TRBV10-2 with TRBJ2-4; perhaps TRBD2 as D (5 bases). The CDR3 sequence is 12 residues long. V lost 4 bases and J lost 10, with 11 bases in between. Germline lookup yields CDR1 WSHSY and CDR2 SAAADI.

This clone has a handful of counts. This chain joins TRBV2 and TRBJ2-3; 8 nucleotides match TRBD1. This CDR3 comprises 14 residues. CDR1 SNHLY and CDR2 FYNNEI come from the germline V gene. V lost 6 bases to trimming and J lost 1 base; unmatched junction nucleotides: 3. CDR3 loop: CASRDRAGTDTQYF. The CDR3 coding sequence is TGTGCCAGCAGGGACAGGGCGGGCACAGATACGCAGTATTTT. The complete variable domain, with remaining parts taken from reference TRBV2 and TRBJ2-3, reads EPEVTQTPSHQVTQMGQEVILRCVPISNHLYFYWYRQILGQKVEFLVSFYNNEISEKSEIFDDQFSVERPDGSNFTLKIRSTKLEDSAMYFCASRDRAGTDTQYFGPGTRLTVL.

The genes are TRBV29-1 and TRBJ2-1; 9 bases line up with TRBD1. This CDR3 spans 14 amino acids. The J segment lost 4 bases and the V segment lost 8 bases, leaving 9 bases of the junction unmatched. CDR1 SQVTM and CDR2 ANQGSEA come from the germline V gene. The CDR3 coding sequence is TGCAGCATCAGAACAGGGGGCACGTACAATGAGCAGTTCTTC. Residues: CSIRTGGTYNEQFF.

This chain joins TRBV18 and TRBJ1-3; D uncertain. The CDR3 is 15 residues long. The V gene lost 2 bases and the J gene lost 3 bases, with 11 bases spanning the gap. Germline V gives CDR1 KGHSH, CDR2 LQKENI. The DNA for the CDR3 is TGTGCCAGCTCACCAGATAGCCTCAGTGGAAACACCATATATTTT. It encodes CASSPDSLSGNTIYF.

This clone was counted once. The gene calls are TRBV7-2 and TRBJ2-3; unclear D gene. This CDR3 has 14 amino acids. CDR1 is SGHTA, CDR2 FQGNSA, per germline. Trimming took 3 bases from V and 5 from J, leaving 12 bases between them. The CDR3 reads CASSLLGSQDTQYF. CDR3 DNA: TGTGCCAGCAGCTTGTTGGGCTCCCAAGATACGCAGTATTTT.

The chain combines TRBV10-2 with TRBJ1-2; the D gene is possibly TRBD1 (5 bases). CDR3 length: 13 residues. Trimming cost V 2 bases and J 2 bases, with 6 bases left between them. Germline V gene lookup returns CDR1 WSHSY and CDR2 SAAADI. The DNA for the CDR3 is TGCGCCAGCAGTGAGGCAGGGAACTATGGCTACACCTTC. The encoded protein is CASSEAGNYGYTF.

The chain links TRBV20-1 to TRBJ1-1; D is unclear. V was pared by 3 bases and J by 6 bases, with 8 bases between. The CDR3 runs 11 residues. Germline V gene lookup returns CDR1 DFQATT and CDR2 SNEGSKA (reference sequence). The DNA for the CDR3 is TGCAGTGCTAGTTCGTGGCCTGAAGCTTTCTTT. Translating gives CSASSWPEAFF.

The chain links TRBV13 to TRBJ1-2; 11 bases fit TRBD1. The CDR3 is 14 residues long. Per germline, CDR1 PRHDT and CDR2 FYEKMQ (reference sequence). V shed 5 bases and J 5 bases; nucleotides not matched to a gene: 4. CDR3 coding DNA: TGTGCCAGCAGCCAGGACAGGGGGCTATATGGCTACACCTTC. Protein sequence: CASSQDRGLYGYTF.

V and J are TRBV9 and TRBJ2-3; 15 nucleotides align to TRBD2. The CDR3 length is 17 residues. Per the germline V gene, CDR1 is SGDLS and CDR2 is YYNGEE. V trimming: 4 bases; J trimming: 2 bases; junction bases outside the gene matches: 5. The CDR3 nucleotides read TGTGCCAGCAGCACAAGGACTAGCGGGGGGGCCACAGATACGCAGTATTTT. Protein sequence: CASSTRTSGGATDTQYF.

The chain links TRBV7-2 to TRBJ1-1; a weak D match, TRBD1 (5 bases). Germline loops: CDR1 SGHTA, CDR2 FQGNSA. With 3 bases removed from V and 3 bases from J, the gap between germline ends came to 11 bases. The CDR3 loop spans 14 amino acids. The CDR3 reads CASSFNGGDTEAFF. The CDR3 DNA sequence: TGTGCCAGCAGCTTCAATGGGGGGGACACTGAAGCTTTCTTT.

The V call is TRBV6-5, the J call TRBJ2-5, with D uncertain. V lost 7 bases and J 5 bases, leaving 8 bases between the germline ends. The CDR3 spans 11 residues. Looked up from germline, CDR1 is MNHEY and CDR2 is SVGAGI. CDR3 protein: CASTVLETQYF. The CDR3 DNA is TGTGCCAGCACCGTTCTGGAGACCCAGTACTTC.

CDR3 DNA: TGTGCCAGTAGAGGGGGGGCTCTTGAGGAGTCACCCCTCCACTTT. Its protein product is CASRGGALEESPLHF. V is TRBV19 and J is TRBJ1-6; D may be TRBD1 (6 bases). V was trimmed by 6 bases and J by 10 bases, leaving 19 bases between them. The germline V gene encodes CDR1 LNHDA and CDR2 SQIVND (reference sequence). There are 15 residues in the CDR3. Full variable domain (outside the CDR3, taken from reference TRBV19 and TRBJ1-6): DGGITQSPKYLFRKEGQNVTLSCEQNLNHDAMYWYRQDPGQGLRLIYYSQIVNDFQKGDIAEGYSVSREKKESFPLTVTSAQKNPTAFYLCASRGGALEESPLHFGNGTRLTVT.

The chain recombines TRBV27 with TRBJ2-7, with D possibly TRBD2 on 6 matching bases. Germline V gene data show CDR1 as MNHEY and CDR2 as SMNVEV (reference sequence). The V end was cut by 4 bases, the J end by 7 bases, with 23 bases between. This CDR3 contains 16 residues. The CDR3 nucleotides are TGTGCCAGCAGTTCCGCCGGGAGTTCAACCCCGCGGGAGCAGTACTTC. Residues: CASSSAGSSTPREQYF.

This clone was recorded a few times. The V call is TRBV20-1, the J call TRBJ2-7; a weak D match, TRBD2 (5 bases). Per the germline V gene, CDR1 is DFQATT and CDR2 is SNEGSKA (reference sequence). The CDR3 loop spans 14 amino acids. V shed 3 bases and J shed 2 bases, with 14 bases lying between them. DNA for the CDR3: TGCAGTGCTAGTCTCCAGCCCGGGGCCTACGAGCAGTACTTC. Translating it yields CSASLQPGAYEQYF.

This clone was counted a few times. V is TRBV18 and J is TRBJ2-2, with 8 bases aligning to TRBD1. V lost 0 bases and J lost 4; bases outside the gene matches: 7. This CDR3 region has 17 residues. Germline V gene data show CDR1 as KGHSH and CDR2 as LQKENI. In DNA form, the CDR3 reads TGTGCCAGCTCACCACCAACAAGACAGGGGACCACCGGGGAGCTGTTTTTT. It specifies CASSPPTRQGTTGELFF.

The chain combines TRBV27 with TRBJ1-1; D not certain. CDR1 is MNHEY and CDR2 is SMNVEV in the germline V gene (reference sequence). The CDR3 has 13 amino acids. The ends were cut back, 7 bases at V and 4 bases at J, with 13 bases in the middle. The CDR3 loop is CASMRTLGTEAFF. As DNA, the CDR3 is TGTGCCAGCATGCGGACTCTGGGCACTGAAGCTTTCTTT.

The genes are TRBV18 and TRBJ2-5; D uncertain. Per germline, CDR1 KGHSH and CDR2 LQKENI. The CDR3 is 11 residues long. Trimming took 4 bases from V and 2 from J, leaving 2 bases between them. CDR3 bases: TGTGCCAGCTCACTACAAGAGACCCAGTACTTC. This sequence encodes CASSLQETQYF.

This rearrangement joins TRBV9 to TRBJ2-1; possible D gene TRBD1, 5 bases. V shed 2 bases and J shed 3 bases, with 6 bases lying between them. The CDR3 contains 13 residues. The germline CDR1 and CDR2 sequences are SGDLS and YYNGEE. This CDR3 is CASSVQGYNEQFF. In DNA, the CDR3 is TGTGCCAGCAGCGTTCAGGGCTACAATGAGCAGTTCTTC. Complete variable domain (other parts from reference TRBV9 and TRBJ2-1): DSGVTQTPKHLITATGQRVTLRCSPRSGDLSVYWYQQSLDQGLQFLIQYYNGEERAKGNILERFSAQQFPDLHSELNLSSLELGDSALYFCASSVQGYNEQFFGPGTRLTVL.